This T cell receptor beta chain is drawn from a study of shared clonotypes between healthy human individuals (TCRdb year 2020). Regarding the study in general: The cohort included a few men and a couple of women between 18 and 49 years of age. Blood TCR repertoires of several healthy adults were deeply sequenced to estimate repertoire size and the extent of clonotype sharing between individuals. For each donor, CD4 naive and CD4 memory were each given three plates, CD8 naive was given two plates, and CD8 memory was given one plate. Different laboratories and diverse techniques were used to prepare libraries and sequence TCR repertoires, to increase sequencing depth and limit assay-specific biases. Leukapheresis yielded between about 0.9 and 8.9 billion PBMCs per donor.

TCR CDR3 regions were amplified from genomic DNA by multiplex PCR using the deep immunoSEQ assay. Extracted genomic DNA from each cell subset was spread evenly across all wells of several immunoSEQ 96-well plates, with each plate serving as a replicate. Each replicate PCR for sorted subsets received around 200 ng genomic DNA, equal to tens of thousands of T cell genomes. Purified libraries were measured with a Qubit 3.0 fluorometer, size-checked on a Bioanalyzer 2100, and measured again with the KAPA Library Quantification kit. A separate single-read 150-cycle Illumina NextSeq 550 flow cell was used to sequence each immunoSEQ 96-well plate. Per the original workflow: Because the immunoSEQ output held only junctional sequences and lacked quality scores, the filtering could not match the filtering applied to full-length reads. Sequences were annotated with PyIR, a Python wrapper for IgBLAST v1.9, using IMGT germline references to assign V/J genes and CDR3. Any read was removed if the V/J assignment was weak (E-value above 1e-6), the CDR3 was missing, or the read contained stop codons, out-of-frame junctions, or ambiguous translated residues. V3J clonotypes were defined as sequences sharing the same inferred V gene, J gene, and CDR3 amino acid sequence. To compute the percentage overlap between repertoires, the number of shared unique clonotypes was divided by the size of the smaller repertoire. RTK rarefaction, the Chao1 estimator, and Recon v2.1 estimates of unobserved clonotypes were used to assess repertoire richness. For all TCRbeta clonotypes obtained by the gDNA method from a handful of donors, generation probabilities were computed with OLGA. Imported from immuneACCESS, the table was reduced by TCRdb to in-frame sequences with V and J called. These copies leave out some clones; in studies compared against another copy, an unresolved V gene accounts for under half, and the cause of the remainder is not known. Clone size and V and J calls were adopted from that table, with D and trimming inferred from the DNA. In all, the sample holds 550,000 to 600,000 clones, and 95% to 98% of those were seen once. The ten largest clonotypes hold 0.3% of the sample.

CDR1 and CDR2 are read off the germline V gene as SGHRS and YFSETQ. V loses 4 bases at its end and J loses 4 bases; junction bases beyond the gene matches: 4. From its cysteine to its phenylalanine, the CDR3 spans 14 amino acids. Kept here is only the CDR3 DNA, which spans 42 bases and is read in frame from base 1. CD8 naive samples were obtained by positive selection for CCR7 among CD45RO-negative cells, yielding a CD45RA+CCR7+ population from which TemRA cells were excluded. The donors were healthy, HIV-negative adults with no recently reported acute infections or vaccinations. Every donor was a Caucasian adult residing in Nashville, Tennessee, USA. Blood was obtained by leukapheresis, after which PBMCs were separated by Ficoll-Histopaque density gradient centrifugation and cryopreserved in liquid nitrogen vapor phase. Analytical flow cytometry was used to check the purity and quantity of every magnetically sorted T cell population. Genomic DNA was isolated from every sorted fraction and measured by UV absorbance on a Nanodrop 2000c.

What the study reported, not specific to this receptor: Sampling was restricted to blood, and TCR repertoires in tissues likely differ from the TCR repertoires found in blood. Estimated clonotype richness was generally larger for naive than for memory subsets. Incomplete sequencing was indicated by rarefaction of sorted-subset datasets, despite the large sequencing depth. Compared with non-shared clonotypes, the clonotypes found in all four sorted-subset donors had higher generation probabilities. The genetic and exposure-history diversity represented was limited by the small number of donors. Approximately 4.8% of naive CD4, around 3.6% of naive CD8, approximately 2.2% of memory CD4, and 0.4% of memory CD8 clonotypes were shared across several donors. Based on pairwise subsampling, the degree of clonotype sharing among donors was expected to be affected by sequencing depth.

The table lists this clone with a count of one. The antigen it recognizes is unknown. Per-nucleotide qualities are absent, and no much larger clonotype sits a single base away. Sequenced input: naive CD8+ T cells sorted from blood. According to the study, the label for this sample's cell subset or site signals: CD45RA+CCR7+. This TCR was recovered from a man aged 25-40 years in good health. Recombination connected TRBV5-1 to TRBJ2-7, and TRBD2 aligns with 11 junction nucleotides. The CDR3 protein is CASSQGTSGYEQYF. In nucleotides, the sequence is TGCGCCAGCAGCCAAGGGACTAGCGGTTACGAGCAGTACTTC.